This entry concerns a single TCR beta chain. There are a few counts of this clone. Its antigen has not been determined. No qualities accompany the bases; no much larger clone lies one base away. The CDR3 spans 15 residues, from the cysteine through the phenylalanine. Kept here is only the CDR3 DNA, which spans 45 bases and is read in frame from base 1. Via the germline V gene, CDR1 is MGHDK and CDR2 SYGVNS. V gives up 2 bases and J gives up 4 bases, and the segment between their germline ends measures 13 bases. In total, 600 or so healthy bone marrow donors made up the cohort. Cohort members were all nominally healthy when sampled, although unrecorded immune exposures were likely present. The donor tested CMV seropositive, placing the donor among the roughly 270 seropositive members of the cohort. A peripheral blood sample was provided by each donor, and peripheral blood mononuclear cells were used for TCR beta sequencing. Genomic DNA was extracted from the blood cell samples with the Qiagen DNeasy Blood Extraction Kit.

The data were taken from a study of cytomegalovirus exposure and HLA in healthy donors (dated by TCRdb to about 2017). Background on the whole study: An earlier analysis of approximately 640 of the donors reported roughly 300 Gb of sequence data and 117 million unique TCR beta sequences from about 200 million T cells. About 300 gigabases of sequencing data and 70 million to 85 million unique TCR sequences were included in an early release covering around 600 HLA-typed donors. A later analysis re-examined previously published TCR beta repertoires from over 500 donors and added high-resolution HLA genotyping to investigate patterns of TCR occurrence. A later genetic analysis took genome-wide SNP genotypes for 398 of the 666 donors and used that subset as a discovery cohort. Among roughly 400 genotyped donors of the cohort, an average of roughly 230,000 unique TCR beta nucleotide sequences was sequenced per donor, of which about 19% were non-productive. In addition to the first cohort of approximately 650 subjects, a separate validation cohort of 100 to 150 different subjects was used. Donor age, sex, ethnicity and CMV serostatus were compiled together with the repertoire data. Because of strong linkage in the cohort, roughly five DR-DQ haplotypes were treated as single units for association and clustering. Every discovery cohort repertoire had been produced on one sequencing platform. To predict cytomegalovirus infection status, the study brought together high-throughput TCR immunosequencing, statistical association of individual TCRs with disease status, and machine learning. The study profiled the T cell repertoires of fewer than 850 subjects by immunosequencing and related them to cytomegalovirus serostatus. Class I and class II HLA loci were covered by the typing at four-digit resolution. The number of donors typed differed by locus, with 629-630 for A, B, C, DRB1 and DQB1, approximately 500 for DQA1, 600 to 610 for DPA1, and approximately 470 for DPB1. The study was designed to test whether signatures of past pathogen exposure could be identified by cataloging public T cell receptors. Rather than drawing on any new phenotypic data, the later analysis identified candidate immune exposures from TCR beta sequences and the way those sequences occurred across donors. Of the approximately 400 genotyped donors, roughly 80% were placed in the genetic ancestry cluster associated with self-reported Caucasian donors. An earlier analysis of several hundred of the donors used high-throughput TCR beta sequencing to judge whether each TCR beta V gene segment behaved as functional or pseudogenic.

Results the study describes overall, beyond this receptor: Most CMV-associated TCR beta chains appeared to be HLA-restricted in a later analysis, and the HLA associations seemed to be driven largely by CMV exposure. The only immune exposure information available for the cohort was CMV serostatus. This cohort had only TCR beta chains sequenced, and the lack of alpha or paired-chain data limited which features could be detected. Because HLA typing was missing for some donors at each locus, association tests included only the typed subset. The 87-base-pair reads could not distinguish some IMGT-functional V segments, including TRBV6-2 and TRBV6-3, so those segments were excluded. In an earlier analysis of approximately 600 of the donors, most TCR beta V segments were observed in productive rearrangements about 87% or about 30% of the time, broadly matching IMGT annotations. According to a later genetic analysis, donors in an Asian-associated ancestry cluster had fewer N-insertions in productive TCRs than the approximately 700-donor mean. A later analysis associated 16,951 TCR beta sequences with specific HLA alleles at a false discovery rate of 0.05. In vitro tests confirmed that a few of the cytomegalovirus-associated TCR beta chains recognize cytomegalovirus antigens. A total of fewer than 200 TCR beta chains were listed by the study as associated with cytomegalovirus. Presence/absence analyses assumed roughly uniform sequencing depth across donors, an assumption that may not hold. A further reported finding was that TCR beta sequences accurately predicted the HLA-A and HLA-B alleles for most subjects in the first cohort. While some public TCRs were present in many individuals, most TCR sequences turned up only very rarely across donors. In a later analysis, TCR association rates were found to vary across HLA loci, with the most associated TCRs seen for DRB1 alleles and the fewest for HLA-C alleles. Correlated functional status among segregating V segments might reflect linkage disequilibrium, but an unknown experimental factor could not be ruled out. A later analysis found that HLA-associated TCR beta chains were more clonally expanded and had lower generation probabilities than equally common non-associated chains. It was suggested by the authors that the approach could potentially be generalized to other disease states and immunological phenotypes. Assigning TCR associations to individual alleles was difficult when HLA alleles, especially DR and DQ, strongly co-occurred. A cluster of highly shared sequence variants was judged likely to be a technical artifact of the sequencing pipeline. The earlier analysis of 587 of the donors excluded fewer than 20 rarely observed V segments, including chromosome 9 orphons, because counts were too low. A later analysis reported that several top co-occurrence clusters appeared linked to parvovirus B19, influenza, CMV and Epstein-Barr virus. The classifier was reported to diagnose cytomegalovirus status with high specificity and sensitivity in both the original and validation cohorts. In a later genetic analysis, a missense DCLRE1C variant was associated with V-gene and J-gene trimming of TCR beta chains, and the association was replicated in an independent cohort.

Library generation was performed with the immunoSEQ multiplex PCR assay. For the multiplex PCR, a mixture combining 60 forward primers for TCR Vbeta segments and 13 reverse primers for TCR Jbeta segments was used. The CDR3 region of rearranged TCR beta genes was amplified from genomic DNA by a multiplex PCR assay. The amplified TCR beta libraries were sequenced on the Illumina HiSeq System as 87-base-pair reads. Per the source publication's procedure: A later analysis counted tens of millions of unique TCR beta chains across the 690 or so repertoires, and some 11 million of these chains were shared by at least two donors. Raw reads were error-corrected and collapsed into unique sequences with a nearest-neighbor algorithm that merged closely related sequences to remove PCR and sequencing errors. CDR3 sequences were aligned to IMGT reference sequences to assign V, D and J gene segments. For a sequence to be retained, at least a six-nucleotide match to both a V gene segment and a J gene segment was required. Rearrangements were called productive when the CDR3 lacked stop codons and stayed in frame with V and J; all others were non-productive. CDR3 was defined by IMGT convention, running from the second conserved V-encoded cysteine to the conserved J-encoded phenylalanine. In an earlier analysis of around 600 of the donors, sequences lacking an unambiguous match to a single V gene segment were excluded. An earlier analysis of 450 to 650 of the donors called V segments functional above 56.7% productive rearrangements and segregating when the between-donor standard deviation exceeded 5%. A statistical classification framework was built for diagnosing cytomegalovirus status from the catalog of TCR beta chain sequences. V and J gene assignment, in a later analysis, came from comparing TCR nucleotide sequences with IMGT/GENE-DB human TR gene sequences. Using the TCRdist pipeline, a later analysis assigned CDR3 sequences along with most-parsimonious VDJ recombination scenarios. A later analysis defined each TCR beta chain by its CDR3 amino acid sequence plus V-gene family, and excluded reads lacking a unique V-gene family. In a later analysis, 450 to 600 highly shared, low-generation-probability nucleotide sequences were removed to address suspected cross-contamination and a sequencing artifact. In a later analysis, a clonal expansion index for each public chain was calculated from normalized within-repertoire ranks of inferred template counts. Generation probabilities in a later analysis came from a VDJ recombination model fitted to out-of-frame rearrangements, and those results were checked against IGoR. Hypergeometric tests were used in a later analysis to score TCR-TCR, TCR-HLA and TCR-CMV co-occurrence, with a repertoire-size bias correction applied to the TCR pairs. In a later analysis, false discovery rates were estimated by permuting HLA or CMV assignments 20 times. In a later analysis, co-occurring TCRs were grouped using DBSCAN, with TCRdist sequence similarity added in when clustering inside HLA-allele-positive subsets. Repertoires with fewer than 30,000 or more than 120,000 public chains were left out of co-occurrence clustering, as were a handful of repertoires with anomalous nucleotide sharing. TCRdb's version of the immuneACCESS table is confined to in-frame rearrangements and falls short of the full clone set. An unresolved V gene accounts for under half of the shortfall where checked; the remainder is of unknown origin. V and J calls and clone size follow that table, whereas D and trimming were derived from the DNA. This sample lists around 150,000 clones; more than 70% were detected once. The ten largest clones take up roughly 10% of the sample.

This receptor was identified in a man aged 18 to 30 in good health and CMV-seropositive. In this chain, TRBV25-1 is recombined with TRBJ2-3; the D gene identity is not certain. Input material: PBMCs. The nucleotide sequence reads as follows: TGTGCCAGCAGTGAACGACCGGGTGAGGCAGATACGCAGTATTTT. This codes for CASSERPGEADTQYF.